This is a list of T cell receptor beta chains from one sample in a study of OX40 agonist ivuxolimab in advanced cancers. The method was immunoSEQ multiplex PCR; TCRdb's version includes in-frame clones alone and lacks a portion of them. The data contain some 11,000 clones, about 76% of them singletons. Here the sequenced sample was CD4+ or CD8+ T cells sorted from blood, taken in a trial of the OX40 agonist ivuxolimab. These receptors all come from an adult with an advanced solid tumor such as melanoma, head and neck, liver or kidney cancer. CDR3s include the opening cysteine and the closing phenylalanine or tryptophan. D genes are given only for firm matches. Clone size is shown for a subset of rows, as once, few, many or a class of expanded clone.

v_gene	d_gene	abundance	j_gene	CDR3nt	CDR3aa
TRBV5-4	TRBD2	-	TRBJ2-1	TGTGCCAGCAGCCAAGACGGACTAGCGGGAGGTAATGAGCAGTTCTTC	CASSQDGLAGGNEQFF
TRBV6-5	-	-	TRBJ2-1	TGTGCCAGCGGTGGGCTCTACAATGAGCAGTTCTTC	CASGGLYNEQFF
TRBV19	-	-	TRBJ1-5	TGTGCCAGTAGGACAGGTTTGGCCAATCAGCCCCAGCATTTT	CASRTGLANQPQHF
TRBV29-1	TRBD1	-	TRBJ2-7	TGCAGCGTCCTGGGGGGACAGGGGCCCTACGAGCAGTACTTC	CSVLGGQGPYEQYF
TRBV18	-	-	TRBJ2-1	TGTGCCAGCTCACGAATAAGGGAGCAGTTCTTC	CASSRIREQFF
TRBV30	TRBD1	-	TRBJ2-7	TGTGCCTGGAGTGAGACAGGGTTTTCCGACGAGCAGTACTTC	CAWSETGFSDEQYF
TRBV15	-	-	TRBJ1-4	TGTGCCACCAGCTTCGGACACAAGCTGTTTTTT	CATSFGHKLFF
TRBV30	-	-	TRBJ2-7	TGTGCCTGGAACGCGGACTGGAGCTCCTACGAGCAGTACTTC	CAWNADWSSYEQYF
TRBV9	-	once	TRBJ2-1	TGTGCCAGCAGCGCTCCCAGCACCGGATACGACAATGAGCAGTTCTTC	CASSAPSTGYDNEQFF
TRBV7-9	-	medium-sized	TRBJ2-1	TGTGCCAGCAGCTTAGTGACAGCCTACAATGAGCAGTTCTTC	CASSLVTAYNEQFF
TRBV9	TRBD2	medium-sized	TRBJ2-1	TGTGCCAGCAGCGATAGCGGGAGTAGGGACAATGAGCAGTTCTTC	CASSDSGSRDNEQFF
TRBV27	-	-	TRBJ2-4	TGTGCCAGCAGTTTATCGATATCAACAGTCAAAAACATTCAGTACTTC	CASSLSISTVKNIQYF
TRBV27	-	-	TRBJ1-2	TGTGCCAGCAGTCCCTGGGACGGGAGCTATGGCTACACCTTC	CASSPWDGSYGYTF
TRBV7-9	-	-	TRBJ2-7	TGTGCCAGCAGCTTAAGGCGGGGGCACTACTACGAGCAGTACTTC	CASSLRRGHYYEQYF
TRBV19	TRBD2	-	TRBJ2-1	TGTGCCAGTCCGCACGCTTTTGTGGAGGGAGGGATCCCCGATTCAAGCGATGAGCAGTTCTTC	CASPHAFVEGGIPDSSDEQFF
TRBV7-8	-	-	TRBJ1-5	TGTGCCAGCAGCCCACTTCGTTGGGGCAATCAGCCCCAGCATTTT	CASSPLRWGNQPQHF
TRBV5-6	-	-	TRBJ2-7	TGTGCCAGCGGGCAGTACGAGCAGTACTTC	CASGQYEQYF
TRBV9	TRBD2	-	TRBJ2-1	TGTGCCAGCAGCGCCCCTCAGGGGGTTTGGACTAGCGGGAGGGACAATGAGCAGTTCTTC	CASSAPQGVWTSGRDNEQFF
TRBV7-2	TRBD1	-	TRBJ2-5	TGTGCCAGCAGCTTAGGACAGGGGGATGTGGAGACCCAGTACTTC	CASSLGQGDVETQYF
TRBV9	TRBD1	medium-sized	TRBJ2-1	TGTGCCAGCAGCGTACCAGTACAGGGGAGCTCCTACAATGAGCAGTTCTTC	CASSVPVQGSSYNEQFF
TRBV14	-	-	TRBJ2-2	TGTGCCAGCAGCCCTCACACCGGGGAGCTGTTTTTT	CASSPHTGELFF
TRBV7-8	-	-	TRBJ2-6	TGTGCCAGCAGCTTAGATGTAGTCCCTGGGGCCAACGTCCTGACTTTC	CASSLDVVPGANVLTF
TRBV5-5	TRBD1	once	TRBJ2-1	TGCGCCAGCAGCCAAGAGACAGGGGGCTACAATGAGCAGTTCTTC	CASSQETGGYNEQFF
TRBV11-2	-	-	TRBJ2-7	TGTGCCAGCAGCTTGGGCCCCGGGACTCCCTCCTACGAGCAGTACTTC	CASSLGPGTPSYEQYF
TRBV11-2	-	-	TRBJ2-2	TGTGCCAGCGTGAGGGGCTCCGGGGAGCTGTTTTTT	CASVRGSGELFF
TRBV7-9	TRBD1	-	TRBJ1-2	TGTGCCAGCAGCTTAGGGACAGGGGGCCTCTATGGCTACACCTTC	CASSLGTGGLYGYTF
TRBV19	-	-	TRBJ2-1	TGTGCCAGTAAGACGGTTAACAATGAGCAGTTCTTC	CASKTVNNEQFF
TRBV6-5	TRBD1	-	TRBJ2-3	TGTGCCAGCAGTTACTCGGGACAGGGAGCAGATACGCAGTATTTT	CASSYSGQGADTQYF
TRBV21-1	-	medium-sized	TRBJ2-7	TGTGCCAGCAGGTCTGAGAGACTAGAGTACTTC	CASRSERLEYF
TRBV7-6	TRBD1	-	TRBJ1-4	TGTGCCAGCAGCTTGGACCGGGACAGGGATGAAAAACTGTTTTTT	CASSLDRDRDEKLFF
TRBV9	-	-	TRBJ2-1	TGTGCCAGCAGCAGAGAAGGTTCGGGGGCGATCGATGAGCAGTTCTTC	CASSREGSGAIDEQFF
TRBV7-9	-	-	TRBJ1-4	TGTGCCAGCAGCCCGCGGACAGACAACAATGAAAAACTGTTTTTT	CASSPRTDNNEKLFF
TRBV4-2	-	medium-sized	TRBJ1-3	TGTGCCAGCAGCCAAGATTTTGGTTTCTCTGGAAACACCATATATTTT	CASSQDFGFSGNTIYF
TRBV7-9	-	-	TRBJ2-6	TGTGCCAGCAGCTCCAGGGCGGGCTCTGGGGCCAACGTCCTGACTTTC	CASSSRAGSGANVLTF
TRBV7-6	TRBD2	-	TRBJ2-1	TGTGCCAGCAGTCTCCAGAGGGAGGGGTCCTACAATGAGCAGTTCTTC	CASSLQREGSYNEQFF